This TCR beta chain was identified during a study of T cell repertoires in cytomegalovirus infection. Points from the study as a whole: CMV carriers with the relevant HLA were identified by cumulative public TCR beta family frequency.

A single record per CDR3 protein comes from TCRdb applying MiXCR to the reads. The sample holds about 680,000 distinct CDR3 sequences, 20% to 25% seen once. As to this clonotype: Its antigen is undetermined.

Specimen: CD8+ T cells from PBMCs. The TCR comes from a human donor in good health (CMV status not recorded). Some clones in this sample may be carry-over from other donors' samples.

The CDR3 sequence is CASSYRPSGGFDEQFF. DNA of the CDR3: TGTGCCAGCAGTTACAGGCCTAGCGGGGGGTTTGATGAGCAGTTCTTC. The rearrangement links TRBV6-5 to TRBJ2-1; 11 bases match TRBD2. CDR1 and CDR2 from the germline V gene are MNHEY and SVGAGI. The CDR3 is 16 residues long. Germline trimming cut 2 bases from V and 8 bases from J; bases unmatched to any gene: 8.